The T cell receptor beta chain under discussion was sequenced for a study of shared clonotypes between healthy human individuals. Points from the study as a whole: Tissue TCR repertoires likely differ from these blood-only repertoires. Around 5.4% of naive CD4 clonotypes were common to a few donors.

TCRdb's table, derived via immunoSEQ multiplex PCR, lists solely in-frame clones and lacks some. The data show approximately 350,000 clones, with around 72% seen just once and 10% held by the top ten. This clone showed up just a few times. Its antigen is undetermined. The CDR3 contains 11 residues. The V gene's germline CDR1 is ENHRY and CDR2 SYGVKD. V gave up 6 bases and J gave up 10 bases; unmatched junction bases: 3. This TCR was sampled from a man aged 25-45 years in good health. Sequencing was carried out using memory CD4+ T cells sorted from blood. Subset in this sample: CD45RA-negative fraction. This chain connects TRBV10-3 to TRBJ2-1; 7 bases fit TRBD1. CDR3 sequence: CAIRGQREQFF. CDR3 nucleotide sequence: TGTGCCATCAGGGGACAGCGGGAGCAGTTCTTC.